This is a list of T cell receptor beta chains from one sample in a study of OX40 agonist ivuxolimab in advanced cancers. Sequencing was performed with immunoSEQ multiplex PCR; in TCRdb, only in-frame clones are kept and a portion is missing. The data contain roughly 60,000 clones, approximately 86% of them seen just once; the ten biggest clones take up 0.85% to 0.95%. The material was CD4+ or CD8+ T cells sorted from blood, obtained in a trial of the OX40 agonist ivuxolimab. Every receptor here comes from an adult with an advanced solid tumor such as melanoma, head and neck, liver or kidney cancer. Both conserved end residues are part of each CDR3. The D gene is left open where the match is weak. Size tells how often a clone was seen (once, few, many) or the class of an expanded clone, and some rows leave it out.

v_call	d_call	j_call	cdr3_length	clone_size	cdr3_aa	cdr3_nt
TRBV10-2	-	TRBJ2-1	15	-	CASSDWARGYNEQFF	TGCGCCAGCAGTGATTGGGCCAGGGGTTACAATGAGCAGTTCTTC
TRBV7-2	-	TRBJ1-4	15	-	CASSLVGRAREKLFF	TGTGCCAGCAGCTTAGTCGGCAGAGCCAGAGAAAAACTGTTTTTT
TRBV7-8	TRBD2	TRBJ2-5	14	-	CASSLGTSRETQYF	TGTGCCAGCAGCCTAGGGACTAGCAGGGAGACCCAGTACTTC
TRBV6-5	-	TRBJ1-2	14	-	CASSSNKVPGGYTF	TGTGCCAGCAGTTCCAACAAGGTACCCGGGGGCTACACCTTC
TRBV6-1	TRBD1	TRBJ1-1	12	-	CASSDQDRATFF	TGTGCCAGCAGTGACCAAGACAGGGCGACTTTCTTT
TRBV19	-	TRBJ2-2	14	-	CASSIIGYTGELFF	TGTGCCAGTAGTATCATAGGGTACACCGGGGAGCTGTTTTTT
TRBV7-9	-	TRBJ1-1	11	-	CASSPRTEAFF	TGTGCCAGCAGCCCCCGAACTGAAGCTTTCTTT
TRBV27	-	TRBJ1-6	15	-	CASSSTGSYNSPLHF	TGTGCCAGCAGTAGTACAGGCTCATATAATTCACCCCTCCACTTT
TRBV5-6	TRBD1	TRBJ2-5	14	once	CASSLEDRVETQYF	TGTGCCAGCAGCTTGGAGGACAGGGTGGAGACCCAGTACTTC
TRBV28	-	TRBJ2-3	11	-	CASSFARTRYF	TGTGCCAGCAGTTTCGCCAGGACTCGATATTTT
TRBV6-5	-	TRBJ1-5	15	-	CASRTVSGFDQPQHF	TGTGCCAGCAGGACAGTATCTGGGTTCGATCAGCCCCAGCATTTT
TRBV6-5	-	TRBJ1-2	14	-	CASSYSWRIDGYTF	TGTGCCAGCAGTTACTCGTGGAGGATTGATGGCTACACCTTC
TRBV7-2	-	TRBJ2-1	15	-	CASSYARARHNEQFF	TGTGCCAGCAGCTACGCCAGGGCCCGCCACAATGAGCAGTTCTTC
TRBV5-8	-	TRBJ2-7	15	-	CASSDQQGQTYEQYF	TGTGCCAGCAGCGACCAACAAGGACAGACTTACGAGCAGTACTTC
TRBV28	-	TRBJ1-5	16	-	CASRVPGGPGPQPQHF	TGTGCCAGCAGAGTCCCGGGGGGGCCAGGCCCTCAGCCCCAGCATTTT
TRBV6-1	-	TRBJ2-3	13	-	CASRSSSTDTQYF	TGTGCCAGCAGGAGCAGTAGCACAGATACGCAGTATTTT
TRBV6-1	-	TRBJ1-2	13	-	CASRLEQFYGYTF	TGTGCCAGCAGATTAGAACAATTCTATGGCTACACCTTC
TRBV2	-	TRBJ2-3	14	-	CASSENGRTDTQYF	TGTGCCAGCAGTGAAAATGGGCGCACAGATACGCAGTATTTT
TRBV7-9	TRBD1	TRBJ2-7	13	-	CASSLGQVYEQYF	TGTGCCAGCAGTTTGGGACAGGTCTACGAGCAGTACTTC
TRBV19	TRBD2	TRBJ2-3	18	-	CASSIGLAGGRVTDTQYF	TGTGCCAGTAGTATAGGACTAGCGGGAGGCCGGGTGACAGATACGCAGTATTTT
TRBV27	-	TRBJ1-4	17	-	CASSLSPGLFQNEKLFF	TGTGCCAGCAGTTTATCTCCAGGGTTATTTCAGAATGAAAAACTGTTTTTT
TRBV27	-	TRBJ2-3	12	-	CASSPHTDTQYF	TGTGCCAGCAGTCCCCACACAGATACGCAGTATTTT
TRBV6-5	-	TRBJ1-2	13	-	CASTTPGRGGYTF	TGTGCCAGCACCACCCCAGGGCGTGGGGGCTACACCTTC
TRBV11-2	TRBD1	TRBJ2-2	15	-	CASSLNRGPNGELFF	TGTGCCAGCAGCTTAAACAGGGGGCCTAACGGGGAGCTGTTTTTT
TRBV6-5	TRBD1	TRBJ1-2	14	-	CASVRDRANYGYTF	TGTGCCAGCGTCCGGGACAGGGCAAACTATGGCTACACCTTC
TRBV18	TRBD1	TRBJ2-1	15	-	CASSRDRAGDNEQFF	TGTGCCAGCTCACGGGACAGGGCGGGAGACAATGAGCAGTTCTTC
TRBV19	-	TRBJ1-5	17	-	CASSPTGFLYSNQPQHF	TGTGCCAGTAGCCCGACAGGATTCCTCTATAGCAATCAGCCCCAGCATTTT
TRBV10-3	-	TRBJ2-5	13	-	CAISGGAEETQYF	TGTGCCATCAGTGGGGGGGCCGAAGAGACCCAGTACTTC